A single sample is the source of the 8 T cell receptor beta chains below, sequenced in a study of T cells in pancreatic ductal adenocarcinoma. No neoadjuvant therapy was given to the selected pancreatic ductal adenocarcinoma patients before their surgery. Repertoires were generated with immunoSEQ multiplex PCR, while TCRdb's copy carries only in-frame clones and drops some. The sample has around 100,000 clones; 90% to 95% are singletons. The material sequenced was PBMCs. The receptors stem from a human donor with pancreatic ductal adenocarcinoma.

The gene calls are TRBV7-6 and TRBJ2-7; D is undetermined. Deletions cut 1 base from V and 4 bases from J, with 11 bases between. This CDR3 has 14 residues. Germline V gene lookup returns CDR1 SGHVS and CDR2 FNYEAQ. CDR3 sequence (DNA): TGTGCCAGCAGCTTAGGCGGAGCCCTGTACGAGCAGTACTTC. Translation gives CASSLGGALYEQYF.

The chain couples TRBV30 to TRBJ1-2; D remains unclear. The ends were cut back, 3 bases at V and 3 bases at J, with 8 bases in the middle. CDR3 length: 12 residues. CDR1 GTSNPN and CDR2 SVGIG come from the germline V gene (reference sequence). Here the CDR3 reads CAWSSGDYGYTF. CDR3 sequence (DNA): TGTGCCTGGAGCAGCGGGGACTATGGCTACACCTTC. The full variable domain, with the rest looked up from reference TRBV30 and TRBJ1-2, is SQTIHQWPATLVQPVGSPLSLECTVEGTSNPNLYWYRQAAGRGLQLLFYSVGIGQISSEVPQNLSASRPQDRQFILSSKKLLLSDSGFYLCAWSSGDYGYTFGSGTRLTVV.

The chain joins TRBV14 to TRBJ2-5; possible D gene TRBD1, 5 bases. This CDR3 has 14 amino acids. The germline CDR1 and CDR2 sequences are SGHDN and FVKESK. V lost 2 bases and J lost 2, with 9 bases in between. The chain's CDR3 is CASSQQGIQETQYF. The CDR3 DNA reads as TGTGCCAGCAGCCAACAGGGAATACAAGAGACCCAGTACTTC. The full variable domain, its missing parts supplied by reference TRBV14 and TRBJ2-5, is EAGVTQFPSHSVIEKGQTVTLRCDPISGHDNLYWYRRVMGKEIKFLLHFVKESKQDESGMPNNRFLAERTGGTYSTLKVQPAELEDSGVYFCASSQQGIQETQYFGPGTRLLVL.

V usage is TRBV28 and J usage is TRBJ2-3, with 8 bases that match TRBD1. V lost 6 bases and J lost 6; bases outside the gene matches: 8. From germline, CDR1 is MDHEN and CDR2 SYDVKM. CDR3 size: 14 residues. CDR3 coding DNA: TGTGCCAGCAGCCTCAGGGGGCGAGGTGATACGCAGTATTTT. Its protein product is CASSLRGRGDTQYF. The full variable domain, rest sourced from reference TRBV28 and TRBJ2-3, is DVKVTQSSRYLVKRTGEKVFLECVQDMDHENMFWYRQDPGLGLRLIYFSYDVKMKEKGDIPEGYSVSREKKERFSLILESASTNQTSMYLCASSLRGRGDTQYFGPGTRLTVL.

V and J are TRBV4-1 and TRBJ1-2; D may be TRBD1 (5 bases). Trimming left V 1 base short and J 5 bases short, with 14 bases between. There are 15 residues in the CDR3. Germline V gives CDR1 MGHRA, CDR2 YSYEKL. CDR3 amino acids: CASSQVGLSPYGYTF. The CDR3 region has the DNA TGCGCCAGCAGCCAAGTGGGACTTAGCCCTTATGGCTACACCTTC.

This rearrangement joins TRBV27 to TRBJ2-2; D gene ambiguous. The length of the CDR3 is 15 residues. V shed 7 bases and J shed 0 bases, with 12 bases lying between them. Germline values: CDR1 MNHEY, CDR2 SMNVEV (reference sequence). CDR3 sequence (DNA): TGTGCCAGCACCATCTTACAGCCGAACACCGGGGAGCTGTTTTTT. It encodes CASTILQPNTGELFF.

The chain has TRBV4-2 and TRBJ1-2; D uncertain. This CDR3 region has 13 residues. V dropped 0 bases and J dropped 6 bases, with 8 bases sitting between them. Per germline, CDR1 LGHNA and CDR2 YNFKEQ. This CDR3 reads CASSQDWADGYTF. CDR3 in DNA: TGTGCCAGCAGCCAAGATTGGGCTGATGGCTACACCTTC.

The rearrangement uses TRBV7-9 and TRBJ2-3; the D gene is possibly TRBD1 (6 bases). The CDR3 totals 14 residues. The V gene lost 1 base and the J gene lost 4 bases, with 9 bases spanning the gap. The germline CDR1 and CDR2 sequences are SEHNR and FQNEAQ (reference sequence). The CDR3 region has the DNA TGTGCCAGCAGCTTAGAGGGGGATGCAGATACGCAGTATTTT. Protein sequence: CASSLEGDADTQYF.